These T cell receptor beta chains were read from a single sample in a study of GPR56 and killer-like receptors on CD4 memory cells. TCRdb reprocessed the reads, keeping one entry per CDR3 protein, no DNA. In total, the table holds more than 3,000 distinct CDR3 sequences. Sequencing used memory CD4+ T cells from blood. These receptors all stem from a human donor in good health. Both conserved end residues are part of each CDR3. A row's size may be missing; if present it is once, few, many or a size class.

>TRBJ1-4|medium-sized|TRBV19
CASTPGRGGEKLFF
>TRBJ2-2|medium-sized|TRBV7-2
CASRLTPGYRAGELFF
>TRBJ1-3|NA|TRBV9
CASSPHRAGAGNTIYF
>TRBJ1-2|medium-sized|TRBV5-6
CASSLSLAGNGYTF
>TRBJ1-6|NA|TRBV16
CASSPFVGSNSPLHF
>TRBJ1-2|medium-sized|TRBV6-5
CASRPKNYGYTF
>TRBJ1-6|NA|TRBV20-1
CSASRPTGGDSPLHF
>TRBJ2-3|medium-sized|TRBV27
CASRLSGGRLAPDTQYF
>TRBJ2-6|large|TRBV6-2/TRBV6-3
CASRRGDGANVLTF
>TRBJ2-1|NA|TRBV4-2
CASSQDSRTSGRNEQFF
>TRBJ2-3|NA|TRBV18
CASSPLAGGTDTQYF
>TRBJ2-5|NA|TRBV19
CASSIEAGGRRGETQYF
>TRBJ2-3|NA|TRBV14
CASSPFGGADTQYF
>TRBJ1-2|medium-sized|TRBV11-2
CASSFDGRRYGYTF
>TRBJ1-1|NA|TRBV15
CATSRRTAINTEAFF
>TRBJ1-2|large|TRBV19
CASSILGNSGYTF
>TRBJ2-7|NA|TRBV20-1
CSASWGASRHEQYF